This entry features one T cell receptor beta chain sequence. Its antigen is as yet unknown. The data stem from a study of cytomegalovirus exposure and HLA in healthy donors. Broader study findings: Presence/absence analysis assumed near-uniform sequencing depth across donors.

Researchers ran the PCR with 60 Vbeta and 13 Jbeta primers. Sequenced by immunoSEQ multiplex PCR; TCRdb stores in-frame clones only, minus some. The table shows about 120,000 clones, with roughly three fifths occurring only once. Trimming took off 3 bases at V and 7 bases at J, with 7 bases between the two ends. The CDR3 loop spans 13 amino acids. In germline, CDR1 is MNHNS, CDR2 SASEGT. The chain carries TRBV6-1 and TRBJ1-6; D may be TRBD1 (5 bases). The sequencing input was PBMCs. This receptor was taken from a woman aged 40 to 50 in good health and CMV-seropositive. The CDR3 sequence: CASSETENSPLHF. Here the CDR3 DNA reads TGTGCCAGCAGTGAGACAGAAAATTCACCCCTCCACTTT.